These 23 T cell receptor beta chains came from one sample sequenced in a study of CD4 T cells in relation to SARS-CoV-2 and coronaviruses. Data came from immunoSEQ multiplex PCR; TCRdb stores just in-frame clones and leaves some out. This table has about 59,000 clones, 70% to 90% appearing once. Before the COVID-19 pandemic, during about 2011-2019, CD4+ T cells were taken from unexposed donors. Material: memory CD4+ T cells from PBMCs. These receptors all come from a human donor in good health.

The V gene is TRBV28, the J gene TRBJ1-5; D is possibly TRBD1 (5 bases). The length of the CDR3 is 15 residues. Germline V gives CDR1 MDHEN, CDR2 SYDVKM. With 8 bases removed from V and 0 bases from J, the gap between germline ends came to 14 bases. CDR3 loop: CASQGVFYSNQPQHF. CDR3 in DNA: TGTGCCAGCCAGGGAGTTTTTTATAGCAATCAGCCCCAGCATTTT.

This clone turned up a few times. The chain joins TRBV7-9 to TRBJ2-7; 9 bases match TRBD1. Germline V CDR1 and CDR2: SEHNR, FQNEAQ (reference sequence). This CDR3 has 15 amino acids. With V trimmed by 4 bases and J by 7 bases, 11 bases remained unmatched. This chain's CDR3 is CASSSGTGKLWEQYF. CDR3 DNA: TGTGCCAGCAGCTCCGGGACAGGGAAATTGTGGGAGCAGTACTTC.

CDR3 residues: CASSENRVSGANVLTF. The CDR3, as DNA: TGTGCCAGCAGTGAAAATAGGGTTTCTGGGGCCAACGTCCTGACTTTC. The J gene is TRBJ2-6, the V gene TRBV2, with D hard to call. CDR1 SNHLY and CDR2 FYNNEI come from the germline V gene. The CDR3 is 16 residues long. The V and J ends lost 2 bases and 1 base respectively, with 9 bases between them.

V gene TRBV7-2 combines with J gene TRBJ1-4; D is undetermined. V dropped 2 bases and J dropped 3 bases, with 10 bases sitting between them. Germline V CDR1 and CDR2: SGHTA, FQGNSA. The CDR3 consists of 15 residues. CDR3 bases: TGTGCCAGCAGCTTAAACGAGTGGCCTAATGAAAAACTGTTTTTT. Translating it yields CASSLNEWPNEKLFF.

The chain combines TRBV18 with TRBJ2-1; D may be TRBD2 (5 bases). V lost 4 bases to trimming and J lost 0 bases, with 13 bases between them. Germline lookup yields CDR1 KGHSH and CDR2 LQKENI. This CDR3 is built from 16 residues. This CDR3 reads CASSLQRPSSYNEQFF. The CDR3 bases are TGTGCCAGCTCACTACAGCGGCCTAGCTCCTACAATGAGCAGTTCTTC.

In nucleotides, the CDR3 is TGCAGCGTGGAAAACAGGGTAGTAAGGAGCACTGAAGCTTTCTTT. This translates into CSVENRVVRSTEAFF. The chain is built from TRBV29-1 and TRBJ1-1; D may be TRBD1 (6 bases). This CDR3 is built from 15 residues. V dropped 6 bases and J dropped 4 bases, with 21 bases sitting between them. The V gene's germline CDR1 is SQVTM and CDR2 ANQGSEA.

The J gene is TRBJ2-3, the V gene TRBV25-1; TRBD2 agrees at 11 bases. V lost 4 bases to trimming and J lost 2 bases; unmatched junction nucleotides: 5. CDR1 and CDR2 (germline): MGHDK, SYGVNS. The CDR3 contains 16 residues. CDR3 protein: CASSAGLAVNTDTQYF. The DNA of the CDR3 is TGTGCCAGCAGTGCGGGACTAGCGGTTAACACAGATACGCAGTATTTT.

This clone is a singleton in its sample. V usage is TRBV28 and J usage is TRBJ1-1; 7 nucleotides agree with TRBD1. The CDR3 covers 15 residues. Germline V gene data show CDR1 as MDHEN and CDR2 as SYDVKM. Trimming removed 7 bases from V and 3 bases from J; junction bases left unmatched: 11. The CDR3 loop reads CASNTPRQGHTEAFF. CDR3 coding DNA: TGTGCCAGCAATACCCCAAGACAGGGACACACTGAAGCTTTCTTT.

The chain recombines TRBV27 with TRBJ1-5; 12 bases align to TRBD1. V gave up 4 bases and J gave up 0 bases; unmatched junction bases: 4. The CDR3 covers 17 residues. The germline V gene encodes CDR1 MNHEY and CDR2 SMNVEV (reference sequence). CDR3 loop: CASSSRGQGASNQPQHF. The CDR3 nucleotides read TGTGCCAGCAGTTCTAGGGGACAGGGGGCTAGCAATCAGCCCCAGCATTTT.

This clone was found a few times. J is TRBJ2-7 and V is TRBV28; possibly TRBD1 for D (6 bases). Germline CDR1 reads MDHEN; CDR2 reads SYDVKM. The CDR3 has 13 amino acids. V lost 2 bases to trimming and J lost 11 bases, with 16 bases between them. The CDR3 sequence: CASSLADRPSKYF. Here the CDR3 DNA reads TGTGCCAGCAGTTTAGCGGACAGACCGTCCAAGTACTTC.

This clone was detected once. The V call is TRBV7-2, the J call TRBJ1-3, with D perhaps TRBD1 (6 bases). In germline, CDR1 is SGHTA, CDR2 FQGNSA. This CDR3 has 15 amino acids. Trimming shortened V by 5 bases and J by 4 bases, and 15 bases separated the two germline ends. The CDR3 sequence is CASSTRQVEGNTIYF. The CDR3 DNA reads as TGTGCCAGCAGCACCCGACAGGTTGAGGGAAACACCATATATTTT.

The J gene is TRBJ2-1, the V gene TRBV4-1, with 10 nucleotides matching TRBD2. The CDR3 has 17 residues. Trimming at V came to 2 bases and at J to 0 bases, leaving 4 bases not matched to a gene. Germline CDR1 MGHRA, CDR2 YSYEKL. The CDR3 DNA follows: TGCGCCAGCAGCCAAATTAGCGGGAGGCCCTCCTACAATGAGCAGTTCTTC. Translating gives CASSQISGRPSYNEQFF.

The chain uses TRBV7-8 and TRBJ1-4; no reliable D call. The germline CDR1 and CDR2 sequences are SGHVS and FQNEAQ. The CDR3 loop spans 15 amino acids. V gave up 5 bases and J gave up 5 bases, with 15 bases separating them. CDR3 amino acids: CASSRNPTDNEKLFF. The CDR3 coding sequence is TGTGCCAGCAGCCGTAATCCGACTGACAATGAAAAACTGTTTTTT. The full variable domain, completed using reference TRBV7-8 and TRBJ1-4, is GAGVSQSPRYKVAKRGQDVALRCDPISGHVSLFWYQQALGQGPEFLTYFQNEAQLDKSGLPSDRFFAERPEGSVSTLKIQRTQQEDSAVYLCASSRNPTDNEKLFFGSGTQLSVL.

The V gene is TRBV5-1, the J gene TRBJ1-4, with no clear D. The germline V and J ends were trimmed by 4 bases and 8 bases, with 18 bases remaining between them. This CDR3 has 15 amino acids. In germline, CDR1 is SGHRS, CDR2 YFSETQ. CDR3 coding DNA: TGCGCCAGCAGCCTGGCCCCGGTGGGAACGGAAAAACTGTTTTTT. Protein sequence: CASSLAPVGTEKLFF.

This chain links TRBV5-1 with TRBJ2-1; 8 nucleotides match TRBD2. The germline V gene encodes CDR1 SGHRS and CDR2 YFSETQ. Trimming removed 4 bases from V and 8 bases from J; junction bases left unmatched: 14. This CDR3 region has 16 residues. The CDR3 nucleotides read TGCGCCAGCAGCCCCTCCCCAGCGGGAGAAGGACATGAGCAGTTCTTC. Encoded protein: CASSPSPAGEGHEQFF. Full variable domain (outside the CDR3, taken from reference TRBV5-1 and TRBJ2-1): KAGVTQTPRYLIKTRGQQVTLSCSPISGHRSVSWYQQTPGQGLQFLFEYFSETQRNKGNFPGRFSGRQFSNSRSEMNVSTLELGDSALYLCASSPSPAGEGHEQFFGPGTRLTVL.

The chain joins TRBV12-3 or TRBV12-4 to TRBJ1-1, with 7 bases aligning to TRBD1. V dropped 6 bases and J dropped 9; count of bases not matched to a gene: 10. The CDR3 covers 13 residues. The CDR3 DNA is TGTGCCAGCAGCATAGACAGGGTGGTTCAAGCTTTCTTT. Amino acids: CASSIDRVVQAFF.

The rearrangement uses TRBV28 and TRBJ1-6, with 7 positions matching TRBD1. The length of the CDR3 is 15 residues. CDR1 is MDHEN and CDR2 is SYDVKM in the germline V gene. J was trimmed by 7 bases and V by 5 bases; bases with no gene match: 8. CDR3 protein: CASSIPGGWNSPLHF. The CDR3 DNA sequence: TGTGCCAGCAGTATTCCAGGGGGGTGGAATTCACCCCTCCACTTT.

The rearrangement uses TRBV28 and TRBJ2-5; 7 bases are shared with TRBD1. CDR3 size: 16 residues. The J segment lost 4 bases and the V segment lost 5 bases, leaving 13 bases of the junction unmatched. Germline CDR1 reads MDHEN; CDR2 reads SYDVKM. CDR3 in DNA: TGTGCCAGCAGTCCCCTCGACAGGGTCACGGGAGAGACCCAGTACTTC. Translated, it gives CASSPLDRVTGETQYF.

The chain uses TRBV28 and TRBJ1-6; 7 bases align to TRBD1. The ends lost 6 bases at V and 7 bases at J; junction bases unmatched: 12. Germline V gene data show CDR1 as MDHEN and CDR2 as SYDVKM. The CDR3 has 16 residues. The CDR3 DNA reads TGTGCCAGCAGAGCCGTCCGGGCGGGACAGAATTCACCCCTCCACTTT. Encoded protein: CASRAVRAGQNSPLHF.

V is TRBV7-9 and J is TRBJ1-2; 8 bases align to TRBD1. CDR3 size: 14 residues. CDR1 SEHNR and CDR2 FQNEAQ come from the germline V gene (reference sequence). V lost 0 bases, J lost 7 bases, and 4 bases stayed unmatched. DNA of the CDR3: TGTGCCAGCAGCTTAGCTCAGACAGGGGTTGGCTACACCTTC. Translated, it gives CASSLAQTGVGYTF. Full variable domain (missing parts from reference TRBV7-9 and TRBJ1-2): DTGVSQNPRHKITKRGQNVTFRCDPISEHNRLYWYRQTLGQGPEFLTYFQNEAQLEKSRLLSDRFSAERPKGSFSTLEIQRTEQGDSAMYLCASSLAQTGVGYTFGSGTRLTVV.

The chain recombines TRBV28 with TRBJ2-1; tentative D call: TRBD2 (5 bases). V was cut by 6 bases and J by 14 bases, with 14 bases left in between. The germline gives CDR1 MDHEN, CDR2 SYDVKM. The CDR3 length is 11 residues. CDR3 bases: TGTGCCAGCAGGGGGAGCGACTCTGAGTTCTTC. Amino acids: CASRGSDSEFF.

This chain links TRBV28 with TRBJ2-4; perhaps TRBD1 as D (6 bases). V was cut by 7 bases and J by 6 bases, with 13 bases left in between. From germline, CDR1 is MDHEN and CDR2 SYDVKM. The CDR3 has 13 residues. The CDR3 loop is CASTGGRLNIQYF. DNA of the CDR3: TGTGCCAGCACTGGGGGCCGTTTAAACATTCAGTACTTC.

The V call is TRBV30, the J call TRBJ2-7, with a tentative D call TRBD1 (5 bases). CDR3 length: 12 residues. CDR1 is GTSNPN, CDR2 SVGIG, per germline (reference sequence). Trimming pared 2 bases from V and 2 bases from J, leaving 7 bases between. CDR3 residues: CAWSTGAYEQYF. The CDR3, as DNA: TGTGCCTGGAGTACAGGAGCCTACGAGCAGTACTTC.